A single sample gave rise to the 28 T cell receptor beta chains below, sequenced in a study of T cells expressing NK-cell markers. TCRdb re-analyzed the 5' RACE reads; it lists each CDR3 protein once, without DNA. This table lists roughly 280,000 distinct CDR3 sequences. The sequenced material came from blood T cells: a sorted CD56 or NKG2C T cell subset, CD4+ or CD8+ T cells, or bulk PBMC T cells (not recorded which). Source of these receptors: a man aged 18 to 30 in good health.

This rearrangement joins TRBV7-8 to TRBJ2-1; TCRdb returns TRBD2, unconfirmable since there is no DNA. The CDR3 spans 15 residues. CDR1 is SGHVS, CDR2 FQNEAQ, per germline. The CDR3 sequence: CASSSKGPSYNEQFF.

The chain combines TRBV7-2 with TRBJ2-7; the D call from TCRdb, TRBD2, cannot be confirmed without DNA. Germline assignment: CDR1 SGHTA and CDR2 FQGNSA. The CDR3 totals 16 residues. The CDR3 region is CASSPGLAGRTYEQYF. Full variable domain (missing parts from reference TRBV7-2 and TRBJ2-7): GAGVSQSPSNKVTEKGKDVELRCDPISGHTALYWYRQSLGQGLEFLIYFQGNSAPDKSGLPSDRFSAERTGGSVSTLTIQRTQQEDSAVYLCASSPGLAGRTYEQYFGPGTRLTVT.

V gene TRBV6-1 combines with J gene TRBJ2-7; the D gene TCRdb calls, TRBD1, cannot be checked with no DNA. The germline gives CDR1 MNHNS, CDR2 SASEGT. The CDR3 consists of 13 residues. The CDR3 reads CASSDGGGREQYF.

CDR3 sequence reads: CASSGLGWAQETQYF. V gene TRBV12-3 or TRBV12-4 combines with J gene TRBJ2-5; TCRdb picks TRBD2, but there is no DNA to check that call. CDR3 length: 15 residues.

The gene calls are TRBV10-3 and TRBJ1-6. CDR3 length: 13 amino acids. Germline V lookup: CDR1 ENHRY, CDR2 SYGVKD. CDR3: CAISVSTNSPLHF.

The chain joins TRBV24-1 to TRBJ2-1; as DNA is missing, the TRBD2 call by TCRdb cannot be tested. CDR1 KGHDR and CDR2 SFDVKD come from the germline V gene. The CDR3 is 18 residues long. The CDR3 reads CATSDLAGGPKPNNEQFF.

The rearrangement links TRBV5-4 to TRBJ2-2; TCRdb lists TRBD1, though no DNA is available to test this call. The CDR3 has 18 residues. Germline values: CDR1 SGHNT, CDR2 YYREEE (reference sequence). CDR3 sequence: CASSSPQGQGAGAGELFF.

The chain is built from TRBV20-1 and TRBJ2-3; the D call of TRBD2 rests on TCRdb alone, since no DNA is present to check it. The CDR3 length is 16 residues. Per germline, CDR1 DFQATT and CDR2 SNEGSKA (reference sequence). The CDR3: CSARGPSGSTGDTQYF.

The V call is TRBV6-2 or TRBV6-3, the J call TRBJ2-7; with no DNA, the TCRdb D assignment of TRBD1 cannot be verified. CDR3 length: 14 residues. Germline values: CDR1 MNHEY, CDR2 SVGEGT. The CDR3 sequence: CASSRQGQAYEQYF.

The chain joins TRBV4-1 to TRBJ1-2; TCRdb proposes TRBD1, but this gene call is untestable without DNA. This CDR3 has 13 residues. Per germline, CDR1 MGHRA and CDR2 YSYEKL. The CDR3 sequence is CASSQRQGHGYTF.

V usage is TRBV24-1 and J usage is TRBJ2-2; TCRdb selects TRBD2, and the lack of DNA leaves this call unchecked. The CDR3 is 14 amino acids. Germline-derived CDR1 and CDR2 are KGHDR and SFDVKD. This CDR3 reads CATSVPSSTGELFF.

This chain connects TRBV20-1 to TRBJ1-5; TCRdb's assignment of TRBD1 cannot be checked, as there is no DNA. Germline CDR1 is DFQATT and CDR2 is SNEGSKA (reference sequence). The CDR3 runs to 15 residues. The chain's CDR3 is CSAMGLGRNNQPQHF.

The chain couples TRBV5-1 to TRBJ2-1. The CDR3 sequence is 13 residues long. In germline, CDR1 is SGHRS, CDR2 YFSETQ. This CDR3 reads CASSSRTYNEQFF. The whole variable domain, remainder taken from reference TRBV5-1 and TRBJ2-1, is KAGVTQTPRYLIKTRGQQVTLSCSPISGHRSVSWYQQTPGQGLQFLFEYFSETQRNKGNFPGRFSGRQFSNSRSEMNVSTLELGDSALYLCASSSRTYNEQFFGPGTRLTVL.

The V and J genes are TRBV11-2 and TRBJ2-3; TCRdb's D call, TRBD2, is unchecked because there is no DNA. This CDR3 region has 17 residues. In germline, CDR1 is SGHAT, CDR2 FQNNGV. CDR3 region: CASSPMVLAGGTDTQYF.

The rearrangement uses TRBV5-1 and TRBJ2-2; TCRdb selects TRBD2, and the lack of DNA leaves this call unchecked. CDR1 and CDR2 from the germline V gene are SGHRS and YFSETQ. The CDR3 runs 19 residues. The CDR3: CASSRFTVGPPTGTGELFF.

This chain uses TRBV20-1 with TRBJ2-2. Per the germline V gene, CDR1 is DFQATT and CDR2 is SNEGSKA (reference sequence). CDR3 size: 15 residues. The CDR3 sequence is CSARDKLANTGELFF.

This sequence joins TRBV3-1 and TRBJ2-3; TCRdb gives TRBD1 as the D gene, but with no DNA this cannot be confirmed. Germline assignment: CDR1 LGHDT and CDR2 YNNKEL (reference sequence). The CDR3 runs 12 residues. The CDR3 loop reads CASSQGAYTQYF.

The V and J genes are TRBV12-3 or TRBV12-4 and TRBJ2-2; there is no DNA to check the TCRdb D call of TRBD1. The CDR3 sequence is 13 residues long. This CDR3 reads CASKTQGPRELFF.

CDR3 residues: CSAPNRVVNTEAFF. This chain links TRBV20-1 with TRBJ1-1; lacking DNA, the TRBD1 call made by TCRdb goes unchecked. CDR3 length: 14 amino acids. Per germline, CDR1 DFQATT and CDR2 SNEGSKA (reference sequence).

V gene TRBV5-1 combines with J gene TRBJ2-5; with no DNA, the TCRdb D assignment of TRBD1 cannot be verified. This CDR3 comprises 14 residues. From germline, CDR1 is SGHRS and CDR2 YFSETQ. The CDR3 spells CASKEGGIQETQYF.

The chain employs TRBV4-1 and TRBJ2-6. The germline gives CDR1 MGHRA, CDR2 YSYEKL. CDR3 length: 17 amino acids. The CDR3 is CASSQESGLSGANVLTF.

This chain's CDR3 is CAISETGQISNQPQHF. The chain employs TRBV10-3 and TRBJ1-5; the D call of TRBD1 rests on TCRdb alone, since no DNA is present to check it. The CDR3 length is 16 residues. Germline V gene data show CDR1 as ENHRY and CDR2 as SYGVKD.

This rearrangement joins TRBV10-3 to TRBJ1-6; the D call from TCRdb, TRBD1, cannot be confirmed without DNA. The CDR3 length is 17 residues. CDR1 is ENHRY and CDR2 is SYGVKD in the germline V gene. The CDR3 here is CAISESSQGSAGSPLHF.

V usage is TRBV12-3 or TRBV12-4 and J usage is TRBJ2-3; TCRdb lists TRBD2, though no DNA is available to test this call. The CDR3 totals 15 residues. This chain's CDR3 is CASSFWLGGGDTQYF.

This sequence joins TRBV20-1 and TRBJ1-6. Per germline, CDR1 DFQATT and CDR2 SNEGSKA (reference sequence). This CDR3 contains 14 residues. The CDR3 sequence: CSARLRTDNSPLHF.

The gene calls are TRBV6-1 and TRBJ2-7. Germline V gives CDR1 MNHNS, CDR2 SASEGT. The CDR3 runs 11 residues. CDR3 loop: CASTGAYEQYF.

This chain connects TRBV6-1 to TRBJ2-2; TCRdb's D gene call, TRBD2, goes unchecked for lack of DNA. This CDR3 is 16 amino acids long. Per germline, CDR1 MNHNS and CDR2 SASEGT. The CDR3 sequence: CASRGEGGSPTGELFF.

This chain links TRBV12-3 or TRBV12-4 with TRBJ2-1; TCRdb's D gene call, TRBD1, goes unchecked for lack of DNA. The CDR3 sequence is 11 residues long. The CDR3 reads CASRGVTGEFF.